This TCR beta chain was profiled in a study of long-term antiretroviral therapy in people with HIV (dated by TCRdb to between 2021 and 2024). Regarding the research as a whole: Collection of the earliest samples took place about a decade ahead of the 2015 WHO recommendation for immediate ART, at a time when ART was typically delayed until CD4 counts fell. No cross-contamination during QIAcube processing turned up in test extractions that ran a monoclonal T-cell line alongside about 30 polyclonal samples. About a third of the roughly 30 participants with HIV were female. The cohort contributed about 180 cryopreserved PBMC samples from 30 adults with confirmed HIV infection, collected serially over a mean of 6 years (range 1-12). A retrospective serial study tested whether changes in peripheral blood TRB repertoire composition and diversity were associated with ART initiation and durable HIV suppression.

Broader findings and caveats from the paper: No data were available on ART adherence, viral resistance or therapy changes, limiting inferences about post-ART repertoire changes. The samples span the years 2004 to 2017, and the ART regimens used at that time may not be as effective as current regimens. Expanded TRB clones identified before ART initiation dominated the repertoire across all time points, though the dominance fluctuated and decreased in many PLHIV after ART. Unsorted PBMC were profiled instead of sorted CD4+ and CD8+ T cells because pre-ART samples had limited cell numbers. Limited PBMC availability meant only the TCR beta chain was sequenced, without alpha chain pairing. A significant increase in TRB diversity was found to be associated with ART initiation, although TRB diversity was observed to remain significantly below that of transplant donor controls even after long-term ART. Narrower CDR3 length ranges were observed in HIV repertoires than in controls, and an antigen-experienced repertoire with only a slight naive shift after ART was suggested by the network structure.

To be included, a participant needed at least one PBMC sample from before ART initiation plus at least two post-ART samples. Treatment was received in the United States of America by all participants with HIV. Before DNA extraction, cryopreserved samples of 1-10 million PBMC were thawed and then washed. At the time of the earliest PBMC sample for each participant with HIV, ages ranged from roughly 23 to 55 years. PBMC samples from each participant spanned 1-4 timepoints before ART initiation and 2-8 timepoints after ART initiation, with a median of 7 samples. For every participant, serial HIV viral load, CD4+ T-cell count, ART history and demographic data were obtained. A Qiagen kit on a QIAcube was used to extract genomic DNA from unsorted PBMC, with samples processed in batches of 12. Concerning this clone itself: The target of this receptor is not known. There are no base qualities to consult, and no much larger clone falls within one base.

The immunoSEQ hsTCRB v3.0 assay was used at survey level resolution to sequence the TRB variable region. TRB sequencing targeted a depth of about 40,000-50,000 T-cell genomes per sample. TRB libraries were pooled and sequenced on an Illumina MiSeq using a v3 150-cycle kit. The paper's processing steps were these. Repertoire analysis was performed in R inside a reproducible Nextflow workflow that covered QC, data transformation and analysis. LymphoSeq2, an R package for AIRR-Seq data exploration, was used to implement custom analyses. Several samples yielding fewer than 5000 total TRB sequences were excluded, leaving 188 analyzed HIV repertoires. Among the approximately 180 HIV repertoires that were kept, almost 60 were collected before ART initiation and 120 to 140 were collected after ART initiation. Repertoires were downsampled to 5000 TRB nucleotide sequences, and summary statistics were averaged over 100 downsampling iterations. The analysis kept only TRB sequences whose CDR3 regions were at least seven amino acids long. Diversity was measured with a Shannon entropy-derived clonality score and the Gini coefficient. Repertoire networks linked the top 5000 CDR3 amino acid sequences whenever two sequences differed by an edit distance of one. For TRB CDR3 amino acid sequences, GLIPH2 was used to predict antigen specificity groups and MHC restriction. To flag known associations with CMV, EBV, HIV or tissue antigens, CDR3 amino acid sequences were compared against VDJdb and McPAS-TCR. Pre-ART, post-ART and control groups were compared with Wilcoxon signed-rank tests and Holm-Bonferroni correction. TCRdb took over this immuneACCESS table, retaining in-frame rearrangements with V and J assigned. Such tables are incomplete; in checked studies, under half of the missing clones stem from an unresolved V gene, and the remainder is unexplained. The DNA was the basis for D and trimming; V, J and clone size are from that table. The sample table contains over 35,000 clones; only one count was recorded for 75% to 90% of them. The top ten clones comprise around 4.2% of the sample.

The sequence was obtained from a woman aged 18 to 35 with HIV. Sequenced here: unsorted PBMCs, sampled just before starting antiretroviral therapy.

The CDR3 protein sequence reads: CASSQEIAAYNEQFF. In nucleotides, the sequence is TGCGCCAGCAGCCAAGAGATAGCGGCGTACAATGAGCAGTTCTTC. The chain couples TRBV4-3 to TRBJ2-1, and TRBD2 may be the D gene, going by 6 matching bases. The CDR3 starts with the cysteine, ends with the phenylalanine, and has 15 residues. Only the CDR3 portion is preserved as DNA: 45 bases, with reading frame beginning at the first base. Looking up the germline V gene yields CDR1 LGHNA and CDR2 YSLEER. V is clipped by 0 bases and J by 4 bases, and the sequence between their germline boundaries is 10 bases long.